These 10 T cell receptor beta chains were all obtained from the same sample, sequenced in a study of early T cells in non-severe SARS-CoV-2 infection. TCRdb analysed the 5' RACE reads with MiXCR anew, one entry per CDR3 protein. The sample lists about 80,000 distinct CDR3 sequences; around 14% were seen once. The specimen was whole blood. The receptors come from an adult who was a healthcare worker with PCR-confirmed SARS-CoV-2 infection or an uninfected control (not recorded which).

V usage is TRBV6-5 and J usage is TRBJ1-1; the D gene is possibly TRBD1 (5 bases). Germline loops: CDR1 MNHEY, CDR2 SVGAGI. V shed 8 bases and J shed 1 base, with 17 bases lying between them. This CDR3 is 15 amino acids long. The CDR3 nucleotides are TGTGCCAGCGTCGGTGAACAGGTAACGAACACTGAAGCTTTCTTT. Protein: CASVGEQVTNTEAFF.

The genes are TRBV20-1 and TRBJ2-1; 12 bases match TRBD2. Germline V gene lookup returns CDR1 DFQATT and CDR2 SNEGSKA (reference sequence). The CDR3 consists of 16 residues. J lost 7 bases, V lost 4 bases, and 11 bases had no gene match. In DNA form, the CDR3 reads TGCAGTGCTAATCCTGCGCTAGCGGGGGGGCCAAATGAGCAGTTCTTC. It specifies CSANPALAGGPNEQFF.

The chain's CDR3 is CASTTLTGELFF. CDR3 bases: TGTGCCAGTACGACACTCACCGGGGAGCTGTTTTTT. This chain connects TRBV28 to TRBJ2-2; D is ambiguous. This CDR3 region has 12 residues. Germline values: CDR1 MDHEN, CDR2 SYDVKM. With 9 bases removed from V and 4 bases from J, the gap between germline ends came to 9 bases.

This clonotype has only a few counts. This chain connects TRBV29-1 to TRBJ2-3; possible D gene TRBD1, 5 bases. CDR1 is SQVTM and CDR2 is ANQGSEA in the germline V gene. Trimming stripped 4 bases from V and 4 bases from J, with 12 bases between. The CDR3 runs 13 residues. CDR3 in DNA: TGCAGCGTTGGGGGCTTTGGGGCAGATACGCAGTATTTT. Translating it yields CSVGGFGADTQYF.

This clonotype was seen a few times. The chain is built from TRBV20-1 and TRBJ1-5; TRBD1 is a possible D gene (5 bases). V gave up 1 base and J gave up 0 bases, with 10 bases separating them. Germline values: CDR1 DFQATT, CDR2 SNEGSKA (reference sequence). CDR3 length equals 15 residues. The CDR3 DNA is TGCAGTGCTAGAGGTGACAGTCGTAGCAATCAGCCCCAGCATTTT. Protein: CSARGDSRSNQPQHF.

This chain uses TRBV18 with TRBJ1-1, with 7 bases lining up with TRBD1. CDR1 and CDR2 (germline): KGHSH, LQKENI. The CDR3 runs to 13 residues. J was trimmed by 3 bases and V by 5 bases; bases with no gene match: 3. As DNA, the CDR3 is TGTGCCAGCTCAGAAACAGGGGACACTGAAGCTTTCTTT. As protein: CASSETGDTEAFF.

This rearrangement joins TRBV10-3 to TRBJ1-1; no firm D call. The CDR3 is 12 residues long. V was clipped by 7 bases and J by 2 bases, with 8 bases between them. The V gene's germline CDR1 is ENHRY and CDR2 SYGVKD. The CDR3 sequence is CAIKKANTEAFF. CDR3 nucleotide sequence: TGTGCCATCAAGAAGGCAAACACTGAAGCTTTCTTT.

This clonotype came up a few times. The chain carries TRBV25-1 and TRBJ1-1; D might be TRBD1 (6 bases). V was clipped by 4 bases and J by 4 bases, with 7 bases between them. Germline CDR1 reads MGHDK; CDR2 reads SYGVNS. This CDR3 has 12 residues. CDR3 loop: CASSVRGTEAFF. The CDR3 DNA follows: TGTGCCAGCAGTGTCAGGGGCACTGAAGCTTTCTTT.

In its sample, this clonotype was seen many times. The CDR3 here is CASSVSTSSSYNEQFF. The CDR3 region has the DNA TGTGCCAGTAGCGTCAGTACTAGCAGCTCCTACAATGAGCAGTTCTTC. The rearrangement links TRBV19 to TRBJ2-1, with D perhaps TRBD2 (6 bases). Germline V gives CDR1 LNHDA, CDR2 SQIVND (reference sequence). V was shortened by 6 bases and J by 0 bases, with 15 bases between the two germline ends. This CDR3 contains 16 residues. The full variable domain, its missing parts supplied by reference TRBV19 and TRBJ2-1, is DGGITQSPKYLFRKEGQNVTLSCEQNLNHDAMYWYRQDPGQGLRLIYYSQIVNDFQKGDIAEGYSVSREKKESFPLTVTSAQKNPTAFYLCASSVSTSSSYNEQFFGPGTRLTVL.

The J gene is TRBJ1-1, the V gene TRBV20-1, with D uncertain. The CDR3 consists of 11 residues. Germline V gives CDR1 DFQATT, CDR2 SNEGSKA (reference sequence). Trimming cost V 5 bases and J 8 bases, with 12 bases left between them. CDR3: CSALKTLEAFF. The CDR3 nucleotides read TGCAGTGCTCTAAAGACGTTAGAAGCTTTCTTT.